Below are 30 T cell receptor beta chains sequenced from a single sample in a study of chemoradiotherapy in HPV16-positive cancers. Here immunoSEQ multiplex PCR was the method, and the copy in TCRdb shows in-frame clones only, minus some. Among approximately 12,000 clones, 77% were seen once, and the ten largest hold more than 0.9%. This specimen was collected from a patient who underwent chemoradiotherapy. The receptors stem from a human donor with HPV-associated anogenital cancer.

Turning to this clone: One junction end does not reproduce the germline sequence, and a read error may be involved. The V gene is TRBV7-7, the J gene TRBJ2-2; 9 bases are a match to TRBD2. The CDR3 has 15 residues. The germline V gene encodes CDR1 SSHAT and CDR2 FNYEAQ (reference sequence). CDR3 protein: CASSLVAGVSGELFF. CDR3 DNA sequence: TGTGCTAGCAGCTTAGTAGCGGGAGTGTCCGGGGAGCTGTTTTTT.

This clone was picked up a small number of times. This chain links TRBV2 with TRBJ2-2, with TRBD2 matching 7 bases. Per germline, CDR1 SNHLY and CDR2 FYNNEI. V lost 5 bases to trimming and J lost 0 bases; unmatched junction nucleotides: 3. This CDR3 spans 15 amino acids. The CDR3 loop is CASSPLAANTGELFF. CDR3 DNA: TGTGCCAGCAGTCCCCTAGCGGCGAACACCGGGGAGCTGTTTTTT. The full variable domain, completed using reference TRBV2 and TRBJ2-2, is EPEVTQTPSHQVTQMGQEVILRCVPISNHLYFYWYRQILGQKVEFLVSFYNNEISEKSEIFDDQFSVERPDGSNFTLKIRSTKLEDSAMYFCASSPLAANTGELFFGEGSRLTVL.

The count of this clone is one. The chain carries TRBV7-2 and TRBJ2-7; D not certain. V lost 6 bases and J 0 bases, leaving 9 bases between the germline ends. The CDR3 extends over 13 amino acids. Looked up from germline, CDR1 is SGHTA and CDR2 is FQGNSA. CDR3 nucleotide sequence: TGTGCCAGCAGTCAGGATGTCTCCTACGAGCAGTACTTC. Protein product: CASSQDVSYEQYF.

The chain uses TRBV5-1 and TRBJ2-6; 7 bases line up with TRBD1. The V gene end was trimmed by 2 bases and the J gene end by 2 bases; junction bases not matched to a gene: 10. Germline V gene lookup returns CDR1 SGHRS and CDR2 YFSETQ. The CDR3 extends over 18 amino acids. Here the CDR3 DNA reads TGCGCCAGCAGCTTCCCCGACAGGGCGTCTCCTGGGGCCAACGTCCTGACTTTC. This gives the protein CASSFPDRASPGANVLTF.

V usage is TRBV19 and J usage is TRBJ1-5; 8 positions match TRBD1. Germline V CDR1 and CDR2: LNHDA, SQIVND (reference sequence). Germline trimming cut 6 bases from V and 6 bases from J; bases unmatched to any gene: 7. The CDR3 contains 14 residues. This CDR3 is CASSPTGGSQPQHF. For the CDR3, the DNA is TGTGCCAGTAGCCCCACAGGGGGGAGTCAGCCCCAGCATTTT.

CDR3 DNA sequence: TGCGCCAGCAGCTTAACCCCACTTCAGGATTCACCCCTCCACTTT. Encoded protein: CASSLTPLQDSPLHF. The genes are TRBV5-1 and TRBJ1-6, with D unclear. Per the germline V gene, CDR1 is SGHRS and CDR2 is YFSETQ. The germline V and J ends were trimmed by 2 bases and 8 bases, with 14 bases remaining between them. The CDR3 loop spans 15 amino acids.

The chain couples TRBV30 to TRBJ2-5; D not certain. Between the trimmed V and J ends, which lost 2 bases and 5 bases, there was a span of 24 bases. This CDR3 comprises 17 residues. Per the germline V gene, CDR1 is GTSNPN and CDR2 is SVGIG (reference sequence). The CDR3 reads CAWSLGPMTGKGETQYF. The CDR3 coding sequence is TGTGCCTGGAGTCTAGGTCCTATGACTGGAAAGGGCGAGACCCAGTACTTC.

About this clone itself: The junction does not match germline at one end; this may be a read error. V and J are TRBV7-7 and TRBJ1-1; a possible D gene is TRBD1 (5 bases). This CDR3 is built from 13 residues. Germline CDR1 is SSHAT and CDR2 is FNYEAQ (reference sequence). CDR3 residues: CASSRDLDSEAFF. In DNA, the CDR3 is TGTGCTAGCAGCCGTGACCTCGACAGTGAAGCTTTCTTT.

CDR3 sequence reads: CASSPGTGGYQPQHF. The DNA for the CDR3 is TGTGCCAGCTCACCTGGGACAGGGGGCTATCAGCCCCAGCATTTT. J is TRBJ1-5 and V is TRBV18; the match to TRBD1 covers 12 bases. This CDR3 has 15 residues. Germline CDR1 is KGHSH and CDR2 is LQKENI. J gave up 5 bases and V 3 bases, and 2 bases lay outside the gene matches.

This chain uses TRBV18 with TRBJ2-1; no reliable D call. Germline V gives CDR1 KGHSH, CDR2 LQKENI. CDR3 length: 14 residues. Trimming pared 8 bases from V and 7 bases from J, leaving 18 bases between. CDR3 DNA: TGTGCCAGCCGCTTAGGGCCCGTCGGGAATGAGCAGTTCTTC. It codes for CASRLGPVGNEQFF.

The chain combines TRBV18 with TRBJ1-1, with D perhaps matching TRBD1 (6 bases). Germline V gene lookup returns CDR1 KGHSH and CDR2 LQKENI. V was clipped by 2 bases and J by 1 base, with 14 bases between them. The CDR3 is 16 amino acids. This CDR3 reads CASSPSTAGQNTEAFF. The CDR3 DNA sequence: TGTGCCAGCTCACCATCGACGGCGGGACAGAACACTGAAGCTTTCTTT.

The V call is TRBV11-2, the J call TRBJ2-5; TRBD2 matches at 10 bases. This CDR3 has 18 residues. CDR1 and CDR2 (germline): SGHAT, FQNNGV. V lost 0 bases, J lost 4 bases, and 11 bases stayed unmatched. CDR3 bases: TGTGCCAGCAGCTTAGATCGAGCGGGGGGGCGGGCTCGAGAGACCCAGTACTTC. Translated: CASSLDRAGGRARETQYF.

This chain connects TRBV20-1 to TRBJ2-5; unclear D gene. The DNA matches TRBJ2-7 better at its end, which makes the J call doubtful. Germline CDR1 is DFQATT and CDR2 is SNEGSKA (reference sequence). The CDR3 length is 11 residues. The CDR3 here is CSASLPYEQYF. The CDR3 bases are TGCAGTGCTAGTTTGCCTTACGAGCAGTACTTC.

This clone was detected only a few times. The CDR3 DNA follows: TGTGCCAGCAGCTTACAGCAAATCTATGGCTACACCTTC. Amino acid sequence: CASSLQQIYGYTF. The V call is TRBV7-2, the J call TRBJ1-2; D unclear. This CDR3 has 13 residues. From germline, CDR1 is SGHTA and CDR2 FQGNSA. Trimming removed 2 bases from V and 4 bases from J, with 8 bases in between.

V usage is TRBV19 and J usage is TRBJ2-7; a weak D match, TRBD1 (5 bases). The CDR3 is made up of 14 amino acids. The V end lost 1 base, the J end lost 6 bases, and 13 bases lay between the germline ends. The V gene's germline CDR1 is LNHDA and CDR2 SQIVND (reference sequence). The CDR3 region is CASSIVPRGSEQYF. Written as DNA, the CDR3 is TGTGCCAGTAGTATAGTTCCAAGGGGAAGCGAGCAGTACTTC.

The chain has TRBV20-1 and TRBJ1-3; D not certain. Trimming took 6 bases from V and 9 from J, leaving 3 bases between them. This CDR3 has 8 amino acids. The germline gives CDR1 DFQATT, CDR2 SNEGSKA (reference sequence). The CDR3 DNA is TGCAGTGCGGCCACCATATATTTT. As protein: CSAATIYF.

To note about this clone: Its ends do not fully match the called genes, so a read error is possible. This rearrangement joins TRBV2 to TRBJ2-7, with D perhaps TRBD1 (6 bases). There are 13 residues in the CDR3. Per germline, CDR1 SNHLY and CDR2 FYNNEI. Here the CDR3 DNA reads TGTGCCAGCAGCGAAGGGGGTTCCTACGAGCAGTACTTC. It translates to CASSEGGSYEQYF.

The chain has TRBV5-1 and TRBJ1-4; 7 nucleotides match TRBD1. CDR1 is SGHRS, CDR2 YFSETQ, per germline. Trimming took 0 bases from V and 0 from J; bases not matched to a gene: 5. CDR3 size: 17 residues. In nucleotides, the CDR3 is TGCGCCAGCAGCTTGGGTCCAGGGGGTGCAACTAATGAAAAACTGTTTTTT. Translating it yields CASSLGPGGATNEKLFF.

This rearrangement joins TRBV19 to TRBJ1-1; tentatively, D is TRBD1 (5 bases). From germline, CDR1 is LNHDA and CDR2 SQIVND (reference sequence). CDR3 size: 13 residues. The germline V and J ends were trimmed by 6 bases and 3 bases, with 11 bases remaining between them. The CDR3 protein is CASRRGGDTEAFF. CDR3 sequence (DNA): TGTGCCAGTAGAAGGGGCGGCGACACTGAAGCTTTCTTT.

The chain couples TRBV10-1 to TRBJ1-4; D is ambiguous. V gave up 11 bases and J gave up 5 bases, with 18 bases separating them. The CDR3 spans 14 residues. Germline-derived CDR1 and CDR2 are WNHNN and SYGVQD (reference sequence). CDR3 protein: CAGTCRERNEKLFF. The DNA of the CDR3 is TGCGCCGGCACCTGTAGGGAGCGGAATGAAAAACTGTTTTTT.

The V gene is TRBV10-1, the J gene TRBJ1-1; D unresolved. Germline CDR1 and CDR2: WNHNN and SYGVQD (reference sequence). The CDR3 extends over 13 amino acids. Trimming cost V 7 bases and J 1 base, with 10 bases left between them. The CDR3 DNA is TGCGCCAGCAAGGCAACTCCGAACACTGAAGCTTTCTTT. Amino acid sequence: CASKATPNTEAFF.

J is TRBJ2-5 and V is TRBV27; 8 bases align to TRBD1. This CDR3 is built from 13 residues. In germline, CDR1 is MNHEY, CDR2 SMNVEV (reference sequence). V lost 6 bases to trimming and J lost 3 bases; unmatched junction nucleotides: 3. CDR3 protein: CASRTDREETQYF. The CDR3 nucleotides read TGTGCCAGCAGGACGGACAGGGAAGAGACCCAGTACTTC.

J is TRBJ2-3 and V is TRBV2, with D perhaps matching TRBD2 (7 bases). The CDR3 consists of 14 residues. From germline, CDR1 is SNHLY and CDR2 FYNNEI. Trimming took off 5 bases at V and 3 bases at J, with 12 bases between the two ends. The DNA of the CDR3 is TGTGCCAGCAGTTTAGGGGGAGGGACAGATACGCAGTATTTT. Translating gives CASSLGGGTDTQYF. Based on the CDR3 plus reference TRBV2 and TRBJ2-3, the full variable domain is EPEVTQTPSHQVTQMGQEVILRCVPISNHLYFYWYRQILGQKVEFLVSFYNNEISEKSEIFDDQFSVERPDGSNFTLKIRSTKLEDSAMYFCASSLGGGTDTQYFGPGTRLTVL.

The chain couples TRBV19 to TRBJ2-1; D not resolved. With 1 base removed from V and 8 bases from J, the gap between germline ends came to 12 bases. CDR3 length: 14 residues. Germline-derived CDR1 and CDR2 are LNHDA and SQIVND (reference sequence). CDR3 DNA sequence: TGTGCCAGTAGTATAGCCCACGATCACGATGAGCAGTTCTTC. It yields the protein CASSIAHDHDEQFF. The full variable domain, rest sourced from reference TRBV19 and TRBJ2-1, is DGGITQSPKYLFRKEGQNVTLSCEQNLNHDAMYWYRQDPGQGLRLIYYSQIVNDFQKGDIAEGYSVSREKKESFPLTVTSAQKNPTAFYLCASSIAHDHDEQFFGPGTRLTVL.

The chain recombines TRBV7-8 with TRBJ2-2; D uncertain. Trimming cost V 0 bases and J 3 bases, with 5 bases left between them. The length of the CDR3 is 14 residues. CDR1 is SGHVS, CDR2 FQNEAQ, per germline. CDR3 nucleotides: TGTGCCAGCAGCTTAGCGATGCACACCGGGGAGCTGTTTTTT. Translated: CASSLAMHTGELFF. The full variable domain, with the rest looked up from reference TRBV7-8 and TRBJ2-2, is GAGVSQSPRYKVAKRGQDVALRCDPISGHVSLFWYQQALGQGPEFLTYFQNEAQLDKSGLPSDRFFAERPEGSVSTLKIQRTQQEDSAVYLCASSLAMHTGELFFGEGSRLTVL.

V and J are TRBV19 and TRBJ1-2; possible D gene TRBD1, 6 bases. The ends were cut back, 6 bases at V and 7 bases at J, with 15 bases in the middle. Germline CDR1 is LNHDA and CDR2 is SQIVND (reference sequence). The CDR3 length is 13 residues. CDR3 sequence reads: CASSDHTGFGYTF. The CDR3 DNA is TGTGCCAGTAGCGACCACACAGGGTTTGGCTACACCTTC.

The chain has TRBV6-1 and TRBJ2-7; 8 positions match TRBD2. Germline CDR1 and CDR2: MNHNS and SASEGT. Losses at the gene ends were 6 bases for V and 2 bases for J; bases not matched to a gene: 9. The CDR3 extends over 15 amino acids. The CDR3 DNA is TGTGCCAGCAGCCCCGGAGTAGCGGGGCCCTACGAGCAGTACTTC. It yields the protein CASSPGVAGPYEQYF.

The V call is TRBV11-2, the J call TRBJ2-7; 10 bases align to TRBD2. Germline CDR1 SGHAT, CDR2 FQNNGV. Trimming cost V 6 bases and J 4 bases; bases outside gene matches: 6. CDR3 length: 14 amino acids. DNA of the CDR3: TGTGCCAGCAGGGCTAGCGGGAGTAGGTACGAGCAGTACTTC. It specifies CASRASGSRYEQYF.

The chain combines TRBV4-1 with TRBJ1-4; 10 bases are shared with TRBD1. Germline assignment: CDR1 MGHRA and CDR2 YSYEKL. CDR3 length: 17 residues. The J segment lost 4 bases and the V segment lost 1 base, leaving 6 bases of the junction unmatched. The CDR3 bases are TGCGCCAGCAGCCAAGGACGGGACAGGGGATTTAATGAAAAACTGTTTTTT. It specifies CASSQGRDRGFNEKLFF.

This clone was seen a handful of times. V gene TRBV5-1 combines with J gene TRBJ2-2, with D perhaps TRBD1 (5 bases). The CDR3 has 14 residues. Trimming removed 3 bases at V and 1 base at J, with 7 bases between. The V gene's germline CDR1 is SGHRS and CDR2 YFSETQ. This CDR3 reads CASSSTGNTGELFF. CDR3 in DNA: TGCGCCAGCAGCTCCACAGGGAACACCGGGGAGCTGTTTTTT. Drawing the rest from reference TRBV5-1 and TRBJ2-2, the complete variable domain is KAGVTQTPRYLIKTRGQQVTLSCSPISGHRSVSWYQQTPGQGLQFLFEYFSETQRNKGNFPGRFSGRQFSNSRSEMNVSTLELGDSALYLCASSSTGNTGELFFGEGSRLTVL.